This TCR beta chain was documented in a study of HIV-infected patients and healthy controls. At the level of the study: All patients had undetectable virus after a further year of therapy, about 70% of the 16 by the second bleed. Study results and limitations: HIV-infected patients and controls differed significantly in mean usage of eight alpha and eight beta V genes. HIV-associated CDR3 frequencies dropped significantly during therapy; CMV-associated ones, mostly rising, changed nonsignificantly.

This CDR3 is 13 amino acids long. Germline CDR1 and CDR2: SQVTM and ANQGSEA. J lost 6 bases, V lost 4 bases, and 6 bases had no gene match. About 500 ng RNA was reverse transcribed with alpha and beta constant-region primers. Each of the alpha and beta chains got its own library through chain-specific third strand synthesis with indices. TCRdb redid the calling of the 5' RACE reads with MiXCR, one entry per CDR3 protein. The table records more than 9,000 distinct CDR3 sequences, 8% to 13% of them present only once. Whole blood was used without fractionation, so all unsorted peripheral T cells were included. RNA came from more than 2 ml of peripheral blood. This clonotype occurred many times. Antigen: not known.

The rearrangement uses TRBV29-1 and TRBJ2-1; the match to TRBD1 covers 7 bases. Sample: blood, taken before antiretroviral therapy. The origin of this receptor is an adult with HIV infection. CDR3: CSVVGQLFNEQFF. In nucleotides, the CDR3 is TGCAGCGTTGTGGGACAGCTTTTCAATGAGCAGTTCTTC.